This T cell receptor (beta chain) was recovered during a study of shared clonotypes between healthy human individuals. The protocol was immunoSEQ multiplex PCR, while the TCRdb copy is restricted to in-frame clones and leaves out a portion. Of approximately 500,000 clones in the sample, about 84% are singletons; the top ten hold about 12%. Germline assignment: CDR1 SGHRS and CDR2 YFSETQ. Trimming took 0 bases from V and 0 from J; bases not matched to a gene: 2. The CDR3 extends over 17 amino acids. The sequence derives from a middle-aged woman in good health. Some clones in this sample may be carry-over from other donors' samples. Sequencing was done on a sample of PBMCs. This chain uses TRBV5-1 with TRBJ2-6, with 8 bases matching TRBD2. The CDR3 sequence: CASSLAAGGSGANVLTF. The CDR3 nucleotides read TGCGCCAGCAGCTTGGCCGCGGGAGGCTCTGGGGCCAACGTCCTGACTTTC.